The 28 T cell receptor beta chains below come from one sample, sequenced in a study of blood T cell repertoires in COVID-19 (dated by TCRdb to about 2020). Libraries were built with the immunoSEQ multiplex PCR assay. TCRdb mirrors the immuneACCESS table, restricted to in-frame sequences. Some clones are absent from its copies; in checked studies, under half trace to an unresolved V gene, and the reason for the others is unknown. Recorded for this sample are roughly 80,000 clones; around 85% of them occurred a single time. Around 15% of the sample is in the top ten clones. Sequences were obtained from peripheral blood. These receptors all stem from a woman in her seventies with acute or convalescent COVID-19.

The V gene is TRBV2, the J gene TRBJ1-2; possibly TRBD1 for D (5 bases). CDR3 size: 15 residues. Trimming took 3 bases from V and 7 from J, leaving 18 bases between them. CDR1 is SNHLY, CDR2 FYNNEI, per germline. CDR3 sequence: CASSESGTGWSGYTF. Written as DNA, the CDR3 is TGTGCCAGCAGTGAGAGCGGGACCGGGTGGTCTGGCTACACCTTC.

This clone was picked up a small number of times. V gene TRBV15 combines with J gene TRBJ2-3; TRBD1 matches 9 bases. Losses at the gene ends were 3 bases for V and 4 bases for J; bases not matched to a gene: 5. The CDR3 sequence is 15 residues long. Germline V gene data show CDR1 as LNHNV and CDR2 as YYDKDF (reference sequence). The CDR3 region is CATSRGDRDSDTQYF. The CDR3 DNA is TGTGCCACCAGCAGGGGGGACAGGGACTCAGATACGCAGTATTTT.

The CDR3, as DNA: TGTGCCAGCAGCACGACTAGTCAGAACACCGGGGAGCTGTTTTTT. Translating it yields CASSTTSQNTGELFF. V and J are TRBV13 and TRBJ2-2; possibly TRBD2 for D (6 bases). Germline V lookup: CDR1 PRHDT, CDR2 FYEKMQ (reference sequence). Trimming took 5 bases from V and 1 from J, leaving 11 bases between them. The CDR3 totals 15 residues.

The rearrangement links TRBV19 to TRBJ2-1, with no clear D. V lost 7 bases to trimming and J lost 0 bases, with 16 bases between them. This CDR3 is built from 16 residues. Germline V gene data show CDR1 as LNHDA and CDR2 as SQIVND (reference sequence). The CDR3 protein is CASTLPPVSSYNEQFF. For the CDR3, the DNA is TGTGCCAGTACTCTTCCTCCCGTGAGCTCCTACAATGAGCAGTTCTTC.

The CDR3 is CASSLGGQGAREKLFF. CDR3 DNA: TGTGCCAGCAGTTTAGGGGGACAGGGGGCGCGGGAAAAACTGTTTTTT. The chain links TRBV28 to TRBJ1-4, with 12 bases fitting TRBD1. This CDR3 has 16 amino acids. The germline V gene has CDR1 MDHEN and CDR2 SYDVKM. The ends lost 2 bases at V and 8 bases at J; junction bases unmatched: 6.

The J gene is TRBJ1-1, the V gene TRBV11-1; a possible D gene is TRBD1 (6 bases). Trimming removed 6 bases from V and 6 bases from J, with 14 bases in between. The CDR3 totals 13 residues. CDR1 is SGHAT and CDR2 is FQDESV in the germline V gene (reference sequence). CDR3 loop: CASSSTWTAEAFF. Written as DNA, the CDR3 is TGTGCCAGCAGTTCGACCTGGACAGCTGAAGCTTTCTTT.

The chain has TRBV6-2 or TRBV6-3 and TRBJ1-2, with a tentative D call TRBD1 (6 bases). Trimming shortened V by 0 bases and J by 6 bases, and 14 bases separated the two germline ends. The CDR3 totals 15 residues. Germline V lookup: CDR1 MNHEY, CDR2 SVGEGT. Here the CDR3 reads CASSYSGQRLNGYTF. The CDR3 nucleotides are TGTGCCAGCAGTTACTCCGGACAGAGGCTTAATGGCTACACCTTC.

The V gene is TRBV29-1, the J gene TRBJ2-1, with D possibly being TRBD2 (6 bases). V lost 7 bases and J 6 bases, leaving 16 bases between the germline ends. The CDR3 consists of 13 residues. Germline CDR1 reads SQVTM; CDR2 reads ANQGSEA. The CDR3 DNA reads TGCAGCGCAGCTTGGGGGGTAGGCAATGAGCAGTTCTTC. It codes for CSAAWGVGNEQFF.

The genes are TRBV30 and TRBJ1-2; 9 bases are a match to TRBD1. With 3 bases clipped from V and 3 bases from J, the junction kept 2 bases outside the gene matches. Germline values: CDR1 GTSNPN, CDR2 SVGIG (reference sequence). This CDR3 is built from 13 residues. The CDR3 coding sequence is TGTGCCTGGAGGGGGGACAGGGACTATGGCTACACCTTC. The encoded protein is CAWRGDRDYGYTF.

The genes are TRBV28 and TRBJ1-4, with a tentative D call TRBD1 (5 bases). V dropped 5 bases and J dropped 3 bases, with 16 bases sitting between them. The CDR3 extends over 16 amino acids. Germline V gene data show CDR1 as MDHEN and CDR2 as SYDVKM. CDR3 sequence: CASSRAWGLANEKLFF. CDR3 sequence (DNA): TGTGCCAGCAGTCGAGCTTGGGGCTTGGCTAATGAAAAACTGTTTTTT.

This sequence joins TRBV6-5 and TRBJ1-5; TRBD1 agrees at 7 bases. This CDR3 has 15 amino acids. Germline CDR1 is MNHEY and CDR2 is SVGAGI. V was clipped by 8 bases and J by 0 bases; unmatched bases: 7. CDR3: CASRDSHYSNQPQHF. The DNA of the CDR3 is TGTGCCAGCCGGGACAGCCATTATAGCAATCAGCCCCAGCATTTT.

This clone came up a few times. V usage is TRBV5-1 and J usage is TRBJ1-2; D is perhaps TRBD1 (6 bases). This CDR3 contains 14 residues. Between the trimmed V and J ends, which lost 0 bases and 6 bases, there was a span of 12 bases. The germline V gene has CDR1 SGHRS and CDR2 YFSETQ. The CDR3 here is CASSLEGQWDGYTF. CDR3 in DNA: TGCGCCAGCAGCTTGGAAGGACAGTGGGATGGCTACACCTTC.

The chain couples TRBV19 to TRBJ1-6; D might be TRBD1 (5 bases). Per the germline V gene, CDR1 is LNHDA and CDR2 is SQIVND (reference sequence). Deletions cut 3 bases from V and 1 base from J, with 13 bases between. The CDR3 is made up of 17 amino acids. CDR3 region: CASSMTVPGSYNSPLHF. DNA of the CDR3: TGTGCCAGTAGTATGACAGTGCCCGGATCCTATAATTCACCCCTCCACTTT.

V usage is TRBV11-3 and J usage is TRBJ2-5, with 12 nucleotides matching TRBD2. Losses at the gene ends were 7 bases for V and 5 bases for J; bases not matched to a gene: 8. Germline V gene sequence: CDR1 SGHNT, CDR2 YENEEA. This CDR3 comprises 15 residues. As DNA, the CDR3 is TGTGCCAGCAATCCGGGACTAGCGGGCTTCGAGACCCAGTACTTC. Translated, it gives CASNPGLAGFETQYF.

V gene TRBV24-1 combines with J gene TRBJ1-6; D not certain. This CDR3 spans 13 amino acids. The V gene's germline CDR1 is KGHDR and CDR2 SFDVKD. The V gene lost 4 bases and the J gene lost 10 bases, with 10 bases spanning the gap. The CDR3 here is CATSEFMGSPLHF. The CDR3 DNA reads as TGTGCCACCAGTGAGTTCATGGGCTCACCCCTCCACTTT.

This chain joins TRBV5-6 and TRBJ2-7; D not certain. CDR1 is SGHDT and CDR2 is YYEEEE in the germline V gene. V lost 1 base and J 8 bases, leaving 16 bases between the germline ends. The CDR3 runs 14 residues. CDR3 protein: CASSLNWSLVQQYV. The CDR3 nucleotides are TGTGCCAGCAGCTTGAACTGGAGTTTAGTACAGCAGTACGTC.

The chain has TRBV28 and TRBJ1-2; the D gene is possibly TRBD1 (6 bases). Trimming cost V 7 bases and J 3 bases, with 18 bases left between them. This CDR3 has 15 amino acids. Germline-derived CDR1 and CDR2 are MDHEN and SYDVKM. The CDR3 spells CASKRAGVLDYGYTF. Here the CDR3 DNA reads TGTGCCAGCAAGAGGGCAGGGGTCCTCGACTATGGCTACACCTTC.

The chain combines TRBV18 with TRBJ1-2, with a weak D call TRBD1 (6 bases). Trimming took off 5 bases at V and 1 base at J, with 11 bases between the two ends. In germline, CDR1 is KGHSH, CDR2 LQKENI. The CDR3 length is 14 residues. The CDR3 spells CASSSTGLNYGYTF. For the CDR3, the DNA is TGTGCCAGCTCATCGACAGGTCTTAACTATGGCTACACCTTC. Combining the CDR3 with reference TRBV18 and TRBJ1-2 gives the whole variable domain NAGVMQNPRHLVRRRGQEARLRCSPMKGHSHVYWYRQLPEEGLKFMVYLQKENIIDESGMPKERFSAEFPKEGPSILRIQQVVRGDSAAYFCASSSTGLNYGYTFGSGTRLTVV.

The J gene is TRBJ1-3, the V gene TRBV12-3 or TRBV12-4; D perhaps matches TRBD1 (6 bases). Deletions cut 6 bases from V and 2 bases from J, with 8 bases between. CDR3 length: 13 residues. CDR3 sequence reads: CASRNRAGNTIYF. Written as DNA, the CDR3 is TGTGCCAGCAGAAACAGGGCTGGAAACACCATATATTTT.

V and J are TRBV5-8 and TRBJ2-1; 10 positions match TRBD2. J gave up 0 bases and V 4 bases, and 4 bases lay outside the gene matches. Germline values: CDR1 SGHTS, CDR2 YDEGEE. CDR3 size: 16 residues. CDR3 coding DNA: TGTGCCAGCAGCAAAGGACTAGCGGCCTCCTACAATGAGCAGTTCTTC. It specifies CASSKGLAASYNEQFF. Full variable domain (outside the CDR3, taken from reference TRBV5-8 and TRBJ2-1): EAGVTQSPTHLIKTRGQQATLRCSPISGHTSVYWYQQALGLGLQFLLWYDEGEERNRGNFPPRFSGRQFPNYSSELNVNALELEDSALYLCASSKGLAASYNEQFFGPGTRLTVL.

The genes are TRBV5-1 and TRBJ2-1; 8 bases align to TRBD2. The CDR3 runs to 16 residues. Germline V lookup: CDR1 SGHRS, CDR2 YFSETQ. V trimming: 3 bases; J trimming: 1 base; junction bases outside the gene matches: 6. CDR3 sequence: CASSWNSGVSYNEQFF. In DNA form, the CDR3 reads TGCGCCAGCAGCTGGAATAGCGGGGTATCCTACAATGAGCAGTTCTTC. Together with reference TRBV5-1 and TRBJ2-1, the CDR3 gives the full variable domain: KAGVTQTPRYLIKTRGQQVTLSCSPISGHRSVSWYQQTPGQGLQFLFEYFSETQRNKGNFPGRFSGRQFSNSRSEMNVSTLELGDSALYLCASSWNSGVSYNEQFFGPGTRLTVL.

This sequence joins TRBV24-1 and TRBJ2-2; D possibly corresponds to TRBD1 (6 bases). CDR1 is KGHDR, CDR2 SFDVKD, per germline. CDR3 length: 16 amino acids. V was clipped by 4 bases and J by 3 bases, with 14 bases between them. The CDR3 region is CATSDRGRGDTGELFF. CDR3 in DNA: TGTGCCACCAGTGACAGGGGAAGAGGGGACACCGGGGAGCTGTTTTTT.

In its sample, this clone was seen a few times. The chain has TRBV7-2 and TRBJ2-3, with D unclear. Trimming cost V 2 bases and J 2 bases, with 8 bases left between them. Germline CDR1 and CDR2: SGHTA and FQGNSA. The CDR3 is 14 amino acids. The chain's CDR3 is CASSLPELTDTQYF. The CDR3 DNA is TGTGCCAGCAGCTTACCGGAGCTCACAGATACGCAGTATTTT.

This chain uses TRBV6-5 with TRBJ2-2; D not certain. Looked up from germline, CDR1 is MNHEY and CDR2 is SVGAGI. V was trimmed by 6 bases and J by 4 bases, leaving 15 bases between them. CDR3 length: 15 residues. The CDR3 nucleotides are TGTGCCAGCAGCCCCGGTGGCAGCGTCACCGGGGAGCTGTTTTTT. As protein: CASSPGGSVTGELFF.

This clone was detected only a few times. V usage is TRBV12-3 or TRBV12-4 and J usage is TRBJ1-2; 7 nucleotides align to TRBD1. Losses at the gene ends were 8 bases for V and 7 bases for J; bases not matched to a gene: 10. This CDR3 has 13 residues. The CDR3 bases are TGTGCCAGCGCCTCCGACAGGGTCAGTGGCTACACCTTC. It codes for CASASDRVSGYTF.

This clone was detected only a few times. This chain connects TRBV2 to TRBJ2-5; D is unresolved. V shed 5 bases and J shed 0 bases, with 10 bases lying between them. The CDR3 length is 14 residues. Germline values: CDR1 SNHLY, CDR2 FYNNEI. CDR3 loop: CASSRSEYQETQYF. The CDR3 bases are TGTGCCAGCAGTAGATCGGAGTACCAAGAGACCCAGTACTTC.

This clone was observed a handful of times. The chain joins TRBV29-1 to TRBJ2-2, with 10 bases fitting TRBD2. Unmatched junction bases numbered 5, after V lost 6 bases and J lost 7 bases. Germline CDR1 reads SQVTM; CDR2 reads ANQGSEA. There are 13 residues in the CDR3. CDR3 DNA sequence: TGCAGCGTAAGAGCGGGAGGGGACGGGGAGCTGTTTTTT. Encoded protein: CSVRAGGDGELFF.

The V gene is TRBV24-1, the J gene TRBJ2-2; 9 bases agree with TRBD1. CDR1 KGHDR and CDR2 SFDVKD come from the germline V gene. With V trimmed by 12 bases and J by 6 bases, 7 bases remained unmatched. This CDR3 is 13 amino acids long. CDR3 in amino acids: CASGTGGAGELFF. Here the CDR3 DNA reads TGTGCCTCGGGAACAGGGGGCGCCGGGGAGCTGTTTTTT.